The T cell receptor beta chain under discussion was sequenced for a study of PD-L1 blockade in urothelial cancer. Study in general: Bladder-origin urothelial cancer in males covered most of the roughly 29 patients. Previous chemotherapy exposure amounted to 0 to 3 regimens for patients. Study results and limitations: At 3 weeks on treatment, tumor-associated clones expanded more with durable benefit. Lower pretreatment blood TCR clonality, under the median, predicted better survival, researchers reported.

Details on this clone: Its antigen is still unknown.

Libraries were prepared by immunoSEQ multiplex PCR; TCRdb keeps only in-frame clonotypes and omits some of them. The sample consists of around 70,000 clones, around 84% of them appearing once. This TCR derives from a man between 65 and 85 years old with urothelial cancer. Here the sequenced sample was PBMCs, taken around atezolizumab (anti-PD-L1) treatment.

In nucleotides, the CDR3 is TGCGCCAGCAGCAACGGTGATGGACTCGTAAAACAAGAAGCTTTCTTT. This sequence encodes CASSNGDGLVKQEAFF. V usage is TRBV5-1 and J usage is TRBJ1-1; D unresolved. Germline CDR1 reads SGHRS; CDR2 reads YFSETQ. V was cut by 4 bases and J by 8 bases, with 24 bases left in between. The CDR3 sequence is 16 residues long.